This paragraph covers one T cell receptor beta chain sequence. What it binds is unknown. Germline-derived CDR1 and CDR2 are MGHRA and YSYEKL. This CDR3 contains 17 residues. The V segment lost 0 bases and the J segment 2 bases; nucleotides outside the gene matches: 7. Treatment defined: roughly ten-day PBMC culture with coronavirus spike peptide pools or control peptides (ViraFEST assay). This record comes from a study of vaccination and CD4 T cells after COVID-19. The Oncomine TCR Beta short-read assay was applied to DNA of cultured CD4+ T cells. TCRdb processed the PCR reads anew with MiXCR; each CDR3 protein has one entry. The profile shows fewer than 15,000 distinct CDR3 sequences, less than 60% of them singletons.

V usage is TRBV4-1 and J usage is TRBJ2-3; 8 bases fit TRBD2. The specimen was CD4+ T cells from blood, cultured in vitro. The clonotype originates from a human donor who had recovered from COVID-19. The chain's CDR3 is CASSQDGSGSYTDTQYF. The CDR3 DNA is TGCGCCAGCAGCCAAGATGGAAGCGGGAGTTACACAGATACGCAGTATTTT.